This T cell receptor beta chain originates from a study of blood T cell repertoires in COVID-19. Across the whole study: T cells, B-cell-depleted T cells, or PBMCs provided the cDNA or gDNA that served as material.

This CDR3 spans 14 amino acids. V shed 3 bases and J shed 5 bases, with 12 bases lying between them. Germline CDR1 is SGHRS and CDR2 is YFSETQ. Per the original methods: Reference gene primers were amplified, and this amplification served to estimate nucleated cell counts. TCRdb's table, derived via immunoSEQ multiplex PCR, lists solely in-frame clones and lacks some. That table is the source of V, J and clone size, and D and trimming were worked out from the DNA. The sample holds 200,000 to 250,000 clones; more than 75% are singletons and the top ten take over 3%. Material for sequencing was peripheral blood. This chain uses TRBV5-1 with TRBJ2-1, with D perhaps TRBD1 (6 bases). The sequence derives from a woman in her 30s who had recovered from COVID-19. As DNA, the CDR3 is TGCGCCAGCAGCTGGCAGACAGGCGACAATGAGCAGTTCTTC. Amino acids: CASSWQTGDNEQFF. The full variable domain, its missing parts supplied by reference TRBV5-1 and TRBJ2-1, is KAGVTQTPRYLIKTRGQQVTLSCSPISGHRSVSWYQQTPGQGLQFLFEYFSETQRNKGNFPGRFSGRQFSNSRSEMNVSTLELGDSALYLCASSWQTGDNEQFFGPGTRLTVL.